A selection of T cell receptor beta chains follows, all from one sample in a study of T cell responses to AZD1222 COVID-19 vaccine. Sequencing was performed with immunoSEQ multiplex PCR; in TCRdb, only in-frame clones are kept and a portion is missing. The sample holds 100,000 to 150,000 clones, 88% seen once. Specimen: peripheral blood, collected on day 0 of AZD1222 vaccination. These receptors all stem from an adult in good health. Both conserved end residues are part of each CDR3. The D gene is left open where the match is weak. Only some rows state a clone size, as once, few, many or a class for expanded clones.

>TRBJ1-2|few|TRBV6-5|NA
TGTGCCAGCGCTGCCCAGATGGGCTACACCTTC
CASAAQMGYTF
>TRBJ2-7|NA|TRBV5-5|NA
TGTGCCAGCAGCTTGTTTTCAGGGGAATACGAGCAGTACTTC
CASSLFSGEYEQYF
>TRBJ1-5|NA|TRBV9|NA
TGTGCCAGCAGCGTAGGGGGCAACAATCAGCCCCAGCATTTT
CASSVGGNNQPQHF
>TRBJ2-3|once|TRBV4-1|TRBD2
TGCGCCAGCAGCCAAGTAGGCCGGACTAGCGGGGGGCGAGATACGCAGTATTTT
CASSQVGRTSGGRDTQYF
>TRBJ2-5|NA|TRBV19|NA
TGTGCCAGTAGTCCTAGCCGAGAGACCCAGTACTTC
CASSPSRETQYF
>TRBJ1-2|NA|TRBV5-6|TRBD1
TGTGCCAGCAGGGTCCAGGGGGCCAACTATGGCTACACCTTC
CASRVQGANYGYTF
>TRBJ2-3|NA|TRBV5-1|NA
TGCGCCAGCTCCGAATCGGGGAAAGATACGCAGTATTTT
CASSESGKDTQYF
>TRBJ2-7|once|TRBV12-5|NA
TGTGCTAGTGGACTGGACTCGGCCTACGAGCAGTACTTC
CASGLDSAYEQYF
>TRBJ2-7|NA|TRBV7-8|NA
TGTGCCAGCAGCTTAAACCCCTACGAGCAGTACTTC
CASSLNPYEQYF
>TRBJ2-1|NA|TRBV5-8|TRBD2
TGTGCCAGCAGCCCGCGCGGGACTAGCGGGAGTCGGTACAATGAGCAGTTCTTC
CASSPRGTSGSRYNEQFF
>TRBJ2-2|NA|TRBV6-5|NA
TGTGCCAGCTTAATCGGAGACAGGACCACCGGGGAGCTGTTTTTT
CASLIGDRTTGELFF
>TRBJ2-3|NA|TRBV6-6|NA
TGTGCCAGCAGTCATACGATAGATACGCAGTATTTT
CASSHTIDTQYF
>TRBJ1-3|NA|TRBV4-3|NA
TGCGCCAGCAGCCCGAACGGCAACACCATATATTTT
CASSPNGNTIYF
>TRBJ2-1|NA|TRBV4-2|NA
TGTGCCAGCAGCCAAGAATGGCAGGGTTTTGAGCAGTTCTTC
CASSQEWQGFEQFF
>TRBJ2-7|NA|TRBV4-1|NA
TGCGCCAGCAGCCAAGAGGTAGCAATCATACGCGAGCAGTACTTC
CASSQEVAIIREQYF
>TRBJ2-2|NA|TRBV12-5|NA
TGTGCTAGTGGTTTGGTACTCCCCGGGGAGCTGTTTTTT
CASGLVLPGELFF